This is a list of T cell receptor beta chains from one sample in a study of T cells in tuberculosis. Profiling relied on immunoSEQ multiplex PCR, and the TCRdb table lists in-frame clones only, not all of them. The sample records about 59,000 clones, 81% being singletons. Sample: CD1b-GMM tetramer-negative cells sorted from PBMCs. The receptors derive from an adult woman with latent tuberculosis. Both conserved end residues are part of each CDR3. Each record gives: CDR3 protein, CDR3 DNA, V gene, J gene, D gene, clone size. The D gene is left open where the match is weak. Not all rows give a size; the values are once, few, many and, for expanded clones, a class.

CDR3: CASSYRTSGGNEQFF
DNA: TGTGCCAGCAGTTATCGGACTAGCGGGGGCAATGAGCAGTTCTTC
V: TRBV6-5
J: TRBJ2-1
D: TRBD2
size: -

CDR3: CASSQDTQVRRNEQFF
DNA: TGCGCCAGCAGCCAAGATACCCAGGTTCGTCGGAATGAGCAGTTCTTC
V: TRBV4-3
J: TRBJ2-1
D: -
size: -

CDR3: CASSPRRDSPLHF
DNA: TGTGCCAGCAGTCCCAGGCGGGATTCACCCCTCCACTTT
V: TRBV2
J: TRBJ1-6
D: -
size: -

CDR3: CASNSPAYNEQFF
DNA: TGTGCCAGCAACAGCCCAGCCTACAATGAGCAGTTCTTC
V: TRBV2
J: TRBJ2-1
D: -
size: -

CDR3: CASSSTTGLGGYTF
DNA: TGTGCCAGCAGCTCCACGACAGGTCTGGGGGGCTACACCTTC
V: TRBV11-2
J: TRBJ1-2
D: -
size: -

CDR3: CASTPPGLAGKNEQFF
DNA: TGTGCCAGCACCCCCCCCGGACTAGCGGGCAAGAATGAGCAGTTCTTC
V: TRBV27
J: TRBJ2-1
D: TRBD2
size: -

CDR3: CASSLRENTEAFF
DNA: TGTGCCAGCAGCTTACGGGAGAACACTGAAGCTTTCTTT
V: TRBV7-2
J: TRBJ1-1
D: -
size: once

CDR3: CASSGSGRATDTQYF
DNA: TGTGCCAGCAGTGGTAGCGGGAGGGCCACAGATACGCAGTATTTT
V: TRBV2
J: TRBJ2-3
D: TRBD2
size: once

CDR3: CASSGGNGQPQHF
DNA: TGTGCTTCCTCGGGGGGAAATGGCCAGCCCCAGCATTTT
V: TRBV21-1
J: TRBJ1-5
D: -
size: -

CDR3: CASSYSGRTIDTQYF
DNA: TGTGCCAGCAGTTACAGCGGGCGGACTATAGATACGCAGTATTTT
V: TRBV6-5
J: TRBJ2-3
D: -
size: -

CDR3: CASSSRRGQPQHF
DNA: TGTGCCAGCAGTTCCCGCCGAGGTCAGCCCCAGCATTTT
V: TRBV6-5
J: TRBJ1-5
D: -
size: -

CDR3: CASSVTGGGQPQHF
DNA: TGTGCCAGTAGTGTGACAGGGGGCGGTCAGCCCCAGCATTTT
V: TRBV19
J: TRBJ1-5
D: TRBD1
size: -

CDR3: CASSLRGLEQGRGRTDTQYF
DNA: TGTGCCAGCAGTTTAAGGGGACTAGAACAGGGAAGGGGGCGCACAGATACGCAGTATTTT
V: TRBV28
J: TRBJ2-3
D: -
size: -

CDR3: CAWTDRGNSPLHF
DNA: TGTGCCTGGACGGACAGGGGTAATTCACCCCTCCACTTT
V: TRBV30
J: TRBJ1-6
D: TRBD1
size: -

CDR3: CASSQEGLPTDTQYF
DNA: TGCGCCAGCAGCCAAGAGGGACTACCAACAGATACGCAGTATTTT
V: TRBV4-3
J: TRBJ2-3
D: TRBD2
size: once

CDR3: CASSLYRTEGSPLHF
DNA: TGTGCCAGCAGCTTATATAGGACTGAAGGTTCACCCCTCCACTTT
V: TRBV7-8
J: TRBJ1-6
D: -
size: -

CDR3: CASSSSSYEQYF
DNA: TGTGCCAGCAGCTCGAGCTCCTACGAGCAGTACTTC
V: TRBV5-4
J: TRBJ2-7
D: -
size: few

CDR3: CASSGGVNEKLFF
DNA: TGTGCCAGCAGCGGGGGAGTTAATGAAAAACTGTTTTTT
V: TRBV2
J: TRBJ1-4
D: -
size: -

CDR3: CASSRTVVDEQYF
DNA: TGTGCCAGCAGCCGCACCGTCGTAGACGAGCAGTACTTC
V: TRBV14
J: TRBJ2-7
D: -
size: once

CDR3: CASSQGQGTGNQPQHF
DNA: TGTGCCAGCAGCCAAGGACAAGGGACAGGGAATCAGCCCCAGCATTTT
V: TRBV4-2
J: TRBJ1-5
D: TRBD1
size: -

CDR3: CASRAPDRGLRSTDTQYF
DNA: TGTGCCAGCAGAGCACCGGACAGGGGGTTACGTAGCACAGATACGCAGTATTTT
V: TRBV27
J: TRBJ2-3
D: TRBD1
size: once

CDR3: CASSDRVGYGYTF
DNA: TGTGCCAGCAGTGACAGGGTCGGCTATGGCTACACCTTC
V: TRBV2
J: TRBJ1-2
D: -
size: -

CDR3: CASSFGRTKREGLVDNEQFF
DNA: TGTGCCAGCAGCTTTGGACGGACAAAGCGGGAGGGCTTGGTGGACAATGAGCAGTTCTTC
V: TRBV12-1
J: TRBJ2-1
D: -
size: -

CDR3: CASSMYMNTEAFF
DNA: TGTGCCAGCAGCATGTACATGAACACTGAAGCTTTCTTT
V: TRBV21-1
J: TRBJ1-1
D: -
size: -

CDR3: CASSRSDEQFF
DNA: TGTGCCAGCAGCCGCAGCGATGAGCAGTTCTTC
V: TRBV7-9
J: TRBJ2-1
D: -
size: -

CDR3: CASSSGRRLAAQETQYF
DNA: TGTGCCAGCAGCTCCGGCAGGAGGTTAGCGGCCCAAGAGACCCAGTACTTC
V: TRBV7-2
J: TRBJ2-5
D: -
size: -

CDR3: CASSPREDRLAKNIQYF
DNA: TGTGCCAGCTCACCGCGGGAGGACAGACTAGCCAAAAACATTCAGTACTTC
V: TRBV18
J: TRBJ2-4
D: TRBD2
size: -

CDR3: CASSPFSGNQPQHF
DNA: TGTGCCAGCAGCCCCTTCAGCGGCAATCAGCCCCAGCATTTT
V: TRBV7-6
J: TRBJ1-5
D: -
size: once

CDR3: CASSFRAGGGDTQYF
DNA: TGTGCCAGCAGCTTCAGGGCGGGAGGAGGAGATACGCAGTATTTT
V: TRBV7-9
J: TRBJ2-3
D: TRBD2
size: -